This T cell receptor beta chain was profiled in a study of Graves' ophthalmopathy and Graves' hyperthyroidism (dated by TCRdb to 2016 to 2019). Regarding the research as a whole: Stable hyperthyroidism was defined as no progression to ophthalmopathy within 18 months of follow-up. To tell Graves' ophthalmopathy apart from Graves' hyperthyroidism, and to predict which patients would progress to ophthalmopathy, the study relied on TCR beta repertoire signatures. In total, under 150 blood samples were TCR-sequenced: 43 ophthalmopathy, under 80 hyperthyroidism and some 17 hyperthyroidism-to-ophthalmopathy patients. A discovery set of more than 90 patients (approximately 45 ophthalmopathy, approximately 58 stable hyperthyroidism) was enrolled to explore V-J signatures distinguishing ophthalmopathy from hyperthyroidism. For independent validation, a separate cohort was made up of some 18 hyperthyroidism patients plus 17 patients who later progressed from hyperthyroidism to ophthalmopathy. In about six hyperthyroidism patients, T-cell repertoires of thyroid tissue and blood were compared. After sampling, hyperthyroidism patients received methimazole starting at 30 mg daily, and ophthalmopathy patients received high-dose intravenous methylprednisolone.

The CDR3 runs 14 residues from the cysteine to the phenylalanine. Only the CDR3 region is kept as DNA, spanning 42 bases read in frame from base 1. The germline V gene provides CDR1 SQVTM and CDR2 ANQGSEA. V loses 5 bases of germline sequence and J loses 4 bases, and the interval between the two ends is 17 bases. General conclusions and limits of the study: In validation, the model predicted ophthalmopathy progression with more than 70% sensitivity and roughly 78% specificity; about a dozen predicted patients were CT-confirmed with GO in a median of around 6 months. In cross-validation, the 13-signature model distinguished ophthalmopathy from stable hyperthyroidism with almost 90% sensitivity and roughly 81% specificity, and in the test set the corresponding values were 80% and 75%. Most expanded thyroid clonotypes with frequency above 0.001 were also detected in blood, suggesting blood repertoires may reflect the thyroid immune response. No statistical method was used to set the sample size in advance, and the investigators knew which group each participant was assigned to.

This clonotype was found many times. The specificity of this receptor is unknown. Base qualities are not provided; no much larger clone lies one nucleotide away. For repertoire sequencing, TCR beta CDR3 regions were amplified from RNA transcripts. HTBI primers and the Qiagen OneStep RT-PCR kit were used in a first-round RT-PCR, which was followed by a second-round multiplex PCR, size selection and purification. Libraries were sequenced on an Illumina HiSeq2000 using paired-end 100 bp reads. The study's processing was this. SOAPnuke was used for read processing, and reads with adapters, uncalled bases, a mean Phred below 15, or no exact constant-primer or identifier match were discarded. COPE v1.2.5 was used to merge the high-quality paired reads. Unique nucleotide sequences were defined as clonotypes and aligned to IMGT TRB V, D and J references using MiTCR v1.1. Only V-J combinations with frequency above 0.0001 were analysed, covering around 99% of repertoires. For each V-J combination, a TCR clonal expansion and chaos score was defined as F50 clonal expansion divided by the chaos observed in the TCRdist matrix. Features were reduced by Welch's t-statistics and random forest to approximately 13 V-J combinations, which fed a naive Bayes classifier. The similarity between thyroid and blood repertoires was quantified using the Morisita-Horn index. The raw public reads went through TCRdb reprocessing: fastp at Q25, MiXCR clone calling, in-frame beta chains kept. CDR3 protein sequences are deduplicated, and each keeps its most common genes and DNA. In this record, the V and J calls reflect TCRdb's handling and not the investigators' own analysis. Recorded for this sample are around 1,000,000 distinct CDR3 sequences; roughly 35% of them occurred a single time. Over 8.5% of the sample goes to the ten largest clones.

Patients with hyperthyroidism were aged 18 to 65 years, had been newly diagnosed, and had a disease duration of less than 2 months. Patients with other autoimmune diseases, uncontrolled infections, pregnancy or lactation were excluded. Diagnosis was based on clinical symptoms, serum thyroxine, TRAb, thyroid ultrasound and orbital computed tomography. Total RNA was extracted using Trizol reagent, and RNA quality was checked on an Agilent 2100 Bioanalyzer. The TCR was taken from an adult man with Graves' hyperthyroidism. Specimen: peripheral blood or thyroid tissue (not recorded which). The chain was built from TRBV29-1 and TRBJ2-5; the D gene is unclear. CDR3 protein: CSVPGPLLGETQYF. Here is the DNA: TGCAGCGTTCCGGGTCCACTCTTGGGAGAGACCCAGTACTTC.